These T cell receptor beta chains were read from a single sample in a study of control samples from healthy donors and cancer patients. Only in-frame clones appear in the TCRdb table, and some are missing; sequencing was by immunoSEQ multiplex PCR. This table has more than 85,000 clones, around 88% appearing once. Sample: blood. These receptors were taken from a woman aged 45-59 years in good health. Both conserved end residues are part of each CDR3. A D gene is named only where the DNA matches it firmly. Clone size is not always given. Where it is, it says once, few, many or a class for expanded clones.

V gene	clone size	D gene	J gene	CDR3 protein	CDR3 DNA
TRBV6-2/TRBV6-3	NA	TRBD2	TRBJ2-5	CASSYSTSGYKETQYF	TGTGCCAGCAGTTACTCGACTAGCGGGTATAAAGAGACCCAGTACTTC
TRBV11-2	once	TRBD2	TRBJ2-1	CASSFGLGSYNEQFF	TGTGCCAGCAGCTTTGGACTAGGGTCCTACAATGAGCAGTTCTTC
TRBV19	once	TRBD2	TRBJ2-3	CASSSLAVTDTQYF	TGTGCCAGTAGTTCGCTAGCGGTTACAGATACGCAGTATTTT
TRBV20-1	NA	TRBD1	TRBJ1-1	CTVDRDSSFF	TGCACCGTGGATCGGGACAGTTCTTTCTTT
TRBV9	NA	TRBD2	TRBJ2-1	CASSVDGGTYNEQFF	TGTGCCAGCAGCGTAGACGGGGGGACCTACAATGAGCAGTTCTTC
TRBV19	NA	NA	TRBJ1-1	CASSIPGRTVEAFF	TGTGCCAGTAGTATCCCGGGACGGACCGTTGAAGCTTTCTTT
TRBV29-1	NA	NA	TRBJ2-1	CSVLTPTAWSSYNEQFF	TGCAGCGTCCTGACCCCGACAGCGTGGAGCTCCTACAATGAGCAGTTCTTC
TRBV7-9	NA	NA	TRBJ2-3	CASSAGPGTQYF	TGTGCCAGCAGCGCGGGACCCGGGACGCAGTATTTT
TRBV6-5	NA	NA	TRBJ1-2	CASSYFPGTQVDGYTF	TGTGCCAGCAGTTACTTTCCCGGGACACAGGTGGATGGCTACACCTTC
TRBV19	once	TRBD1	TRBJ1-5	CAIGTGNQPQHF	TGTGCCATAGGGACAGGCAATCAGCCCCAGCATTTT
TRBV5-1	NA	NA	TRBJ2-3	CASSPDSRTDTQYF	TGCGCCAGCAGCCCCGACAGTCGCACAGATACGCAGTATTTT
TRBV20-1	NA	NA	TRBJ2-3	CSASSRGGTDTQYF	TGCAGTGCTAGTTCCAGGGGCGGCACAGATACGCAGTATTTT
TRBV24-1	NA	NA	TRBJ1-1	CATSDFPRETEAFF	TGTGCCACCAGTGATTTTCCACGGGAGACTGAAGCTTTCTTT
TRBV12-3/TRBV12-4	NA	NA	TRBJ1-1	CASSASHTEAFF	TGTGCCAGCAGCGCTAGTCACACTGAAGCTTTCTTT
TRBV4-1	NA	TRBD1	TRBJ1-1	CASSQGQGGPEAFF	TGCGCCAGCAGCCAAGGTCAGGGGGGTCCTGAAGCTTTCTTT
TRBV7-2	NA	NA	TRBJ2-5	CASSWSVGETQYF	TGTGCCAGCAGCTGGAGCGTCGGGGAGACCCAGTACTTC
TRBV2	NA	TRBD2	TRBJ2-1	CASIFSSGRANEQFF	TGTGCCAGCATTTTTTCTAGCGGGAGGGCCAATGAGCAGTTCTTC
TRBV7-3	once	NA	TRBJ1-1	CASSHRPNTEAFF	TGTGCCAGCAGCCACAGACCCAACACTGAAGCTTTCTTT
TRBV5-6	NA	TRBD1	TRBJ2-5	CASSITRDRQETQYF	TGTGCCAGCAGCATAACCCGGGACAGACAAGAGACCCAGTACTTC
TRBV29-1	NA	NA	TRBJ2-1	CSVEGIEQFF	TGCAGCGTTGAGGGAATTGAGCAGTTCTTC
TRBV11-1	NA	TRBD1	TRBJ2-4	CASSWSTGANIQYF	TGTGCCAGCAGCTGGTCGACAGGGGCAAACATTCAGTACTTC
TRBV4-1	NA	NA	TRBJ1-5	CASSLQEINQPQHF	TGCGCCAGCAGCCTACAGGAAATCAATCAGCCCCAGCATTTT
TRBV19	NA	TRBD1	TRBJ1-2	CATRTGLTGGYTF	TGTGCCACAAGGACAGGCCTGACGGGTGGCTACACCTTC
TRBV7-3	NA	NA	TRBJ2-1	CASSRVGGSYNEQFF	TGTGCCAGCAGCCGAGTCGGTGGCTCCTACAATGAGCAGTTCTTC
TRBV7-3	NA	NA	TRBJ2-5	CASSAWGQETQYF	TGTGCCAGCAGCGCCTGGGGACAAGAGACCCAGTACTTC
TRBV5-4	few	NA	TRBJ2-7	CAGGAGLSYEQYF	TGTGCCGGCGGGGCGGGACTTTCCTACGAGCAGTACTTC
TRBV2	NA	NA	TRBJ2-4	CASTVGKNIQYF	TGTGCCAGCACGGTTGGCAAAAACATTCAGTACTTC
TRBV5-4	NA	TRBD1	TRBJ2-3	CASNYKEGAVDTQYF	TGTGCCAGCAATTATAAAGAGGGGGCGGTTGATACGCAGTATTTT
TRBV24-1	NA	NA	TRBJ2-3	CATGVSKGTDTQYF	TGTGCCACCGGTGTTAGCAAGGGAACAGATACGCAGTATTTT
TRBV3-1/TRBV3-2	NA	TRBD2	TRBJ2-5	CASSQSLAGTQETQYF	TGTGCCAGCAGCCAAAGCTTAGCGGGAACCCAAGAGACCCAGTACTTC
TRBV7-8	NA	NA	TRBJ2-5	CASSLDRAGPKTQYF	TGTGCCAGCAGCTTAGACAGGGCCGGTCCGAAGACCCAGTACTTC
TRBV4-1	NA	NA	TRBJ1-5	CASSHSARGHSNQPQHF	TGCGCCAGCAGCCACTCGGCGAGGGGCCATAGCAATCAGCCCCAGCATTTT
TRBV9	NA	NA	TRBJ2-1	CASSQRGAGNNEQFF	TGTGCCAGCAGCCAAAGGGGCGCAGGGAACAATGAGCAGTTCTTC
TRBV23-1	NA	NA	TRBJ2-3	CASSQVRGVSTDTQYF	TGCGCCAGCAGTCAGGTCAGGGGGGTTAGCACAGATACGCAGTATTTT
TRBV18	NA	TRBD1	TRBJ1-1	CASALGTDREAFF	TGTGCCAGCGCCTTGGGGACAGATAGAGAAGCTTTCTTT
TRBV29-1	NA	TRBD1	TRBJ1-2	CSVEVGPGTGFKKGYTF	TGCAGCGTTGAAGTCGGGCCCGGGACAGGGTTTAAAAAGGGCTACACCTTC
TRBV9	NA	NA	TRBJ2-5	CASSVTGNFPETQYF	TGTGCCAGCAGCGTAACGGGAAATTTTCCAGAGACCCAGTACTTC
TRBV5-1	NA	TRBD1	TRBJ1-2	CASSADPGQGFSFNYGYTF	TGCGCCAGCAGCGCGGACCCGGGACAGGGGTTTTCTTTTAACTATGGCTACACCTTC
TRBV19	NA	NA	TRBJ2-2	CASSPFGRPGAGELFF	TGTGCCAGTAGTCCCTTCGGGCGCCCAGGGGCCGGGGAGCTGTTTTTT
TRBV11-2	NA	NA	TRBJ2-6	CASSVLGGANVLTF	TGTGCCAGCAGCGTCCTCGGAGGGGCCAACGTCCTGACTTTC
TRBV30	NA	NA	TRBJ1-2	CAWSLGLNYGYTF	TGTGCCTGGAGCCTGGGACTTAACTATGGCTACACCTTC
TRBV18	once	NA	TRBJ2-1	CASSTARASSYNEQFF	TGTGCCAGCTCAACCGCCCGGGCGAGCTCCTACAATGAGCAGTTCTTC
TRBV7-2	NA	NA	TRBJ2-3	CASSSHGTTIQYF	TGTGCCAGCAGCTCGCATGGGACCACTATTCAGTATTTT
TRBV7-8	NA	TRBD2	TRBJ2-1	CASSIRGGGADEQFF	TGTGCCAGCAGCATTCGGGGCGGGGGGGCCGATGAGCAGTTCTTC
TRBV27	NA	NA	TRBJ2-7	CASRGSYEQYF	TGTGCCAGCAGGGGTTCCTACGAGCAGTACTTC
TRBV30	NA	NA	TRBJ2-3	CAWGGNPDTQYF	TGTGCCTGGGGGGGGAATCCAGATACGCAGTATTTT
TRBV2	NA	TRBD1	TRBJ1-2	CASSRGIGQALSAGYTF	TGTGCCAGCAGCCGGGGGATAGGACAGGCTTTATCAGCGGGCTACACCTTC
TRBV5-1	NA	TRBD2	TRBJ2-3	CASSREREEDTQYF	TGCGCCAGCAGCCGGGAGCGGGAGGAGGATACGCAGTATTTT
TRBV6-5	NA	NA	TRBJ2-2	CASRLWSTGELFF	TGTGCCAGCAGACTATGGTCAACCGGGGAGCTGTTTTTT
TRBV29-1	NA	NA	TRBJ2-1	CSVGNHPSSYNEQFF	TGCAGCGTTGGGAATCACCCGAGCTCCTACAATGAGCAGTTCTTC
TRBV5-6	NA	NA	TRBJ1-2	CASSFVYGYTF	TGTGCCAGCAGCTTCGTTTATGGCTACACCTTC
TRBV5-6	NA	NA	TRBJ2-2	CASSWTANTGELFF	TGTGCCAGCAGCTGGACGGCGAACACCGGGGAGCTGTTTTTT